This T cell receptor (beta chain) was retrieved from a study of cytomegalovirus exposure and HLA in healthy donors. This PCR relied on a set of 60 Vbeta primers and 13 Jbeta primers. Generated by immunoSEQ multiplex PCR, the TCRdb table keeps only in-frame clones and is missing some. The table shows around 150,000 clones, with around 10% occurring only once. Germline V gives CDR1 SGHRS, CDR2 YFSETQ. The CDR3 is made up of 14 amino acids. Trimming shortened V by 3 bases and J by 3 bases, and 13 bases separated the two germline ends. This clone has only a few counts. The chain combines TRBV5-1 with TRBJ2-7; D is undetermined. Sample: PBMCs. This clonotype was sampled from a woman aged 40-49 years in good health and CMV-seropositive. Here the CDR3 reads CASSSSPRNYEQYF. DNA for the CDR3: TGCGCCAGCAGCTCTTCTCCTAGGAACTACGAGCAGTACTTC.